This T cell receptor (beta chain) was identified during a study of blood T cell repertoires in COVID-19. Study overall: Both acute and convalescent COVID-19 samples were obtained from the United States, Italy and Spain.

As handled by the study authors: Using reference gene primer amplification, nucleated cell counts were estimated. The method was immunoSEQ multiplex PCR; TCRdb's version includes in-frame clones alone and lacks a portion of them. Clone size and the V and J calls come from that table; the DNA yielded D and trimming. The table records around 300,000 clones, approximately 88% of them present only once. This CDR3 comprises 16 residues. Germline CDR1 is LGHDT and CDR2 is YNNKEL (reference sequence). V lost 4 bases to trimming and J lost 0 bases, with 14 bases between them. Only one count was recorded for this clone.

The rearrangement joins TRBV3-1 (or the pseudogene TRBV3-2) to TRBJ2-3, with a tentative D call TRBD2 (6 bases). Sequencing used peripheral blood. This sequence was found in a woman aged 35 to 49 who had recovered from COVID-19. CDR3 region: CASSPRVADSTDTQYF. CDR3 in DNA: TGTGCCAGCAGCCCCCGGGTAGCGGACAGCACAGATACGCAGTATTTT.